The clone carrying this T cell receptor (beta chain) has just a few counts. The CDR3 is 15 residues long. Trimming took off 6 bases at V and 1 base at J, with 16 bases between the two ends. CDR1 is LGHNA and CDR2 is YNFKEQ in the germline V gene. This sample is drawn from a study of T-cell reconstitution after alpha-beta-depleted transplantation in children. For TCRbeta, the library was prepared with unique molecular identifiers. TCRdb processed the PCR reads anew with MiXCR; each CDR3 protein has one entry. The sample lists approximately 110,000 distinct CDR3 sequences, about 23% occurring once. The sequence came from a male patient between 2 and 10 years old who had a stem cell transplant for chronic granulomatous disease, so the T cells may come from the graft donor. The material was PBMCs, mostly from graft donor cells, obtained 180 days after TCRalphabeta/CD19-depleted stem cell transplant. The J gene is TRBJ2-7, the V gene TRBV4-2; D possibly uses TRBD1 or TRBD2 (6 bases each). The DNA for the CDR3 is TGTGCCAGCAGGAAGAAGGGGGGCGATTCCTACGAGCAGTACTTC. Translating it yields CASRKKGGDSYEQYF.